The 2 T cell receptor beta chains reported below all come from one sample, sequenced in a study of control samples from healthy donors and cancer patients. Repertoires were generated with immunoSEQ multiplex PCR, while TCRdb's copy carries only in-frame clones and drops some. The sample includes some 120,000 clones, roughly 91% of them seen just once. The source material was PBMCs. All receptors come from a man aged 50 to 60 with head and neck cancer.

This sequence joins TRBV6-5 and TRBJ2-7, with 9 bases identical to TRBD1. Germline CDR1 reads MNHEY; CDR2 reads SVGAGI. The CDR3 totals 15 residues. The V segment lost 2 bases and the J segment 3 bases; nucleotides outside the gene matches: 5. CDR3 residues: CASSYPGQGRYEQYF. CDR3 bases: TGTGCCAGCAGTTACCCCGGACAGGGGCGCTACGAGCAGTACTTC.

V and J are TRBV5-1 and TRBJ1-1; D uncertain. This CDR3 spans 13 amino acids. Germline values: CDR1 SGHRS, CDR2 YFSETQ. Trimming took off 5 bases at V and 8 bases at J, with 16 bases between the two ends. The CDR3 region has the DNA TGCGCCAGCAGTGGAGAGGGTTATGCGGAAGCTTTCTTT. This sequence encodes CASSGEGYAEAFF.